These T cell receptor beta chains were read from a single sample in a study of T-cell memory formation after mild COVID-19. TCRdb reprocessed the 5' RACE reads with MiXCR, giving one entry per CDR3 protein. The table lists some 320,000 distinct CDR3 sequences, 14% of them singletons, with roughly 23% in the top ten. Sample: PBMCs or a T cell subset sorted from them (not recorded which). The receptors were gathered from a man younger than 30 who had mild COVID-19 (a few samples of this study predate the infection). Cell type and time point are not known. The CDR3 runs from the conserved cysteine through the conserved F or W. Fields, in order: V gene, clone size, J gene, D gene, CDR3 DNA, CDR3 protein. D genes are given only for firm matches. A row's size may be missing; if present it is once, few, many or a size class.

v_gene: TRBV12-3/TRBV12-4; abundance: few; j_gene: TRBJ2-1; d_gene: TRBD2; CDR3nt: TGTGCCAGCAGTCCAAAGACTAGCGGAGTTTACAATGAGCAGTTCTTC; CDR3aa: CASSPKTSGVYNEQFF
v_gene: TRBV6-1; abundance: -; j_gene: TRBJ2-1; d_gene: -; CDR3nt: TGTGCCAGCAGTCCGACTATCGCCTACAATGAGCAGTTCTTC; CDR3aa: CASSPTIAYNEQFF
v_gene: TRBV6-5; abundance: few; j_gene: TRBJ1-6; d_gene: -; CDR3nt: TGTGCCAGCCACACAGGGAATAATTCACCCCTCCACTTT; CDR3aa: CASHTGNNSPLHF
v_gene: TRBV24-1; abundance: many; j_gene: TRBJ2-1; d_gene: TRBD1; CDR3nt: TGTGCCACCAGTGATGCACGGGACAGTCACGGCTACAATGAGCAGTTCTTC; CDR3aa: CATSDARDSHGYNEQFF
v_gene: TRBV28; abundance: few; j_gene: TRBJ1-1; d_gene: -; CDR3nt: TGTGCCAGCAGTTTAATAAGCCCCGGGGCTGAAGCTTTCTTT; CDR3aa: CASSLISPGAEAFF
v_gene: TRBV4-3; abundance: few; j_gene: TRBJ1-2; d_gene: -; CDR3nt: TGCGCCAGCAGCCAAGGGCAGAGTCCTAACTATGGCTACACCTTC; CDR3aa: CASSQGQSPNYGYTF
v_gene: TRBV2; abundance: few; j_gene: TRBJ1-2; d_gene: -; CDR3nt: TGTGCCAGCAGCCCTATTAACTATGGCTACACCTTC; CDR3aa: CASSPINYGYTF
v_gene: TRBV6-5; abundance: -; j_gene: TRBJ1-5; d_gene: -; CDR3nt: TGTGCCAGCAGCGACGGTTTCCAGCCCCAGCATTTT; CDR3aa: CASSDGFQPQHF
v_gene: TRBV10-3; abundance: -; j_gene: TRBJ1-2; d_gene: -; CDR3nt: TGTGCCATCAGGGGTCGGACAGACTATGGCTACACCTTC; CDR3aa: CAIRGRTDYGYTF
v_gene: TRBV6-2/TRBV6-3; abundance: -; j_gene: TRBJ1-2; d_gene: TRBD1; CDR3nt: TGTGCCAGCACCCCGACAGGGAGGTTTGGCTACACCTTC; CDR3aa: CASTPTGRFGYTF
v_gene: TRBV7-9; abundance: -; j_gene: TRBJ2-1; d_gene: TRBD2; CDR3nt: TGTGCCAGCAGCTTAGCAGCCGGGACTAGGAAGTTCTTC; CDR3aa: CASSLAAGTRKFF
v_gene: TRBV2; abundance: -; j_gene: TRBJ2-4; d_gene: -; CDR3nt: TGTGCCAGCAGTGTAGCAGGGGTAGGGTACTTC; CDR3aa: CASSVAGVGYF
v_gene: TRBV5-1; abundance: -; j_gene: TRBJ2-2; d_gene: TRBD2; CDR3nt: TGCGCCAGCAGCTTGGCCCAGCGGGGGAACACCGGGGAGCTGTTTTTT; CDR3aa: CASSLAQRGNTGELFF
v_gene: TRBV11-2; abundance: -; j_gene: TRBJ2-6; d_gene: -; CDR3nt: TGTGCCAGCGTGTTTTCTGGGGCCAACGTCCTGACTTTC; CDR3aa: CASVFSGANVLTF
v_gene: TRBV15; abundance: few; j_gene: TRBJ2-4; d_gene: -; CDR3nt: TGTGCCACAGCCGAGTCCCCAGCCAAAAACATTCAGTACTTC; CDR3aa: CATAESPAKNIQYF
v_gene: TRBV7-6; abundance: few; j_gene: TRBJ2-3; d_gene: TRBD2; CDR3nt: TGTGCCAGCAGCTCCCAACTAGCGGGGGACACAGATACGCAGTATTTT; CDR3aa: CASSSQLAGDTDTQYF
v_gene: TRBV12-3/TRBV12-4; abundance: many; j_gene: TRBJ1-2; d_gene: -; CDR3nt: TGTGCCAGCAGTTTCTCCGGGGGGTATGGCTACACCTTC; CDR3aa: CASSFSGGYGYTF
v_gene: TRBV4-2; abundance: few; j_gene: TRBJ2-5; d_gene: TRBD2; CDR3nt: TGTGCCAGCAGCTCCAGTTTACGGACTAGCGGGGGAGAAGAGACCCAGTACTTC; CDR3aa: CASSSSLRTSGGEETQYF
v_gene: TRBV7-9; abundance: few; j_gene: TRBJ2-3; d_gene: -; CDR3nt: TGTGCCAGCACAGGGGGGCCTACAGATACGCAGTATTTT; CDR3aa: CASTGGPTDTQYF
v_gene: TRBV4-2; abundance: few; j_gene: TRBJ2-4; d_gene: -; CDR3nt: TGTGCCAGCAGCCAGGGGACACTCTTGCTAGCCAAAAACATTCAGTACTTC; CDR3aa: CASSQGTLLLAKNIQYF
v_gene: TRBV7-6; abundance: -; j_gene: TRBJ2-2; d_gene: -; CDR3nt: TGTGCCAGCAGCTTAATAGCGAACACCGGGGAGCTGTTTTTT; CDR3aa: CASSLIANTGELFF
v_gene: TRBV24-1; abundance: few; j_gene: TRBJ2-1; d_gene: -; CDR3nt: TGTGCCACCAGTAAGAAGAGGAGGGGGAGCCACAATGAGCAGTTCTTC; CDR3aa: CATSKKRRGSHNEQFF
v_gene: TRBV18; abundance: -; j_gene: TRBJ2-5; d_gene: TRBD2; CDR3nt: TGTGCCAGCTCACGCGCTAGCGGATTCCAAGAGACCCAGTACTTC; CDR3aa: CASSRASGFQETQYF
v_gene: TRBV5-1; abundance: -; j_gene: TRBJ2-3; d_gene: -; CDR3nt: TGCGCCAGCAGCTCAGGAGCAGACTTCACAGATACGCAGTATTTT; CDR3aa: CASSSGADFTDTQYF
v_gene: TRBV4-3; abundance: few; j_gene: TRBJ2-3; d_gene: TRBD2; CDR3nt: TGCGCCAGCAGCCTATCACTAGCGGGGGGGCCAGATACGCAGTATTTT; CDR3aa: CASSLSLAGGPDTQYF
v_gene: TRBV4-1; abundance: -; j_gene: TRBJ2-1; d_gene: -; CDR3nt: TGCGCCAGCAGCCAAGGAGGAGGGTTTGAGCAGTTCTTC; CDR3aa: CASSQGGGFEQFF
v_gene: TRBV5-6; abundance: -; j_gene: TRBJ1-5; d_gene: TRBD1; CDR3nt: TGTGCCAGCAGCTTGGATGGGACAGGGGACCAGCCCCAGCATTTT; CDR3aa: CASSLDGTGDQPQHF
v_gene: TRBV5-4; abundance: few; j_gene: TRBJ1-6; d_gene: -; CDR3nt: TGTGCCAGCAGCTTGAGCGGATCACCCCTCCACTTT; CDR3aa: CASSLSGSPLHF
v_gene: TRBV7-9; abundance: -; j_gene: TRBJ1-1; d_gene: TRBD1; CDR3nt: TGTGCCAGCAATATCCAGGGGGCGAGGACTGAAGCTTTCTTT; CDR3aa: CASNIQGARTEAFF
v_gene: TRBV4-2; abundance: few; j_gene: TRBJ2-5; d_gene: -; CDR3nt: TGTGCCAGCAGCCAAGATCCGGGGCCTGGGACCCAGTACTTC; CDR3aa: CASSQDPGPGTQYF
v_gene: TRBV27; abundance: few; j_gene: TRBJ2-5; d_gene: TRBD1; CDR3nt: TGTGCCAGCAGTTTATCCGGGCCGTACAGGGGGACCCAGTACTTC; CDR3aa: CASSLSGPYRGTQYF
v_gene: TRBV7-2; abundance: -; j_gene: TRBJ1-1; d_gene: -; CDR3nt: TGTGCCAGCAGATACGTCTCGGCGAACACTGAAGCTTTCTTT; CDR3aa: CASRYVSANTEAFF
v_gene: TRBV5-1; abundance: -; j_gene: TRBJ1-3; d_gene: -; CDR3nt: TGCGCCAGCAGCTTGTCACCCCTCGGTGTCTCTGGAAACACCATATATTTT; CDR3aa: CASSLSPLGVSGNTIYF
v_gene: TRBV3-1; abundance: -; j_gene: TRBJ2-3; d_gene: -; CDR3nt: TGTGCCAGCAGTGGGGGGTTGAGAACAGATACGCAGTATTTT; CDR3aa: CASSGGLRTDTQYF
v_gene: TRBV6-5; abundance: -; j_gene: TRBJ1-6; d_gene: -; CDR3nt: TGTGCCAGCAATGCTGCTGGGGCGGATAATTCACCCCTCCACTTT; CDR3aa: CASNAAGADNSPLHF
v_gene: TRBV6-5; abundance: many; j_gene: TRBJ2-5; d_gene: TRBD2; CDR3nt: TGTGCCAGCAGTTCCGCGGGAGGGGTAGAGACCCAGTACTTC; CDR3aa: CASSSAGGVETQYF
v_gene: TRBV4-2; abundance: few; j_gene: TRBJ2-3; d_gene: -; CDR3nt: TGTGCCAGCAGCCAAGATAGGCCAGATACGCAGTATTTT; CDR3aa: CASSQDRPDTQYF